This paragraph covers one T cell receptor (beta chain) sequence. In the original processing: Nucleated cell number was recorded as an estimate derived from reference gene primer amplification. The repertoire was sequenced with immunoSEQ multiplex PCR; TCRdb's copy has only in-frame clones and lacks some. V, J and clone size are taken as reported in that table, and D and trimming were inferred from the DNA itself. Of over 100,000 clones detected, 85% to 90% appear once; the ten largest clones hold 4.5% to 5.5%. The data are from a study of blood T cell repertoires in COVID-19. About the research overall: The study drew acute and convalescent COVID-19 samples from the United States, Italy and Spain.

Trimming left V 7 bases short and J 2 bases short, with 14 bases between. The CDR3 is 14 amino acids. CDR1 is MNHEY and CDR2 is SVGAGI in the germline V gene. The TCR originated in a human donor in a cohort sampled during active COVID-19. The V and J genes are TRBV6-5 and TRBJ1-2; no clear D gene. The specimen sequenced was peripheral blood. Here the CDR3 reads CASTRRASNYGYTF. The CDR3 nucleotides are TGTGCCAGCACACGGCGGGCGTCGAACTATGGCTACACCTTC.